One T cell receptor (beta chain) is described in this entry. The antigen is undetermined. These data belong to a study of T cell responses to AZD1222 COVID-19 vaccine. Study-wide points: Reports say nearly half of spike-specific TCRs go after unmutated variant regions.

The germline CDR1 and CDR2 sequences are ENHRY and SYGVKD. V lost 10 bases and J lost 7; bases outside the gene matches: 16. The CDR3 runs to 15 residues. Using immunoSEQ multiplex PCR, the repertoire was profiled, and TCRdb retains in-frame clones only, with some absent. The table records about 91,000 clones, about 88% of them present only once. The material sequenced was peripheral blood, taken on day 0 of AZD1222 vaccination. The chain carries TRBV10-3 and TRBJ2-1; 7 nucleotides agree with TRBD2. This TCR was sampled from an adult in good health. The CDR3 is CASFSGGSVQNEQFF. CDR3 DNA: TGTGCCAGCTTCTCTGGCGGGAGTGTACAAAATGAGCAGTTCTTC.